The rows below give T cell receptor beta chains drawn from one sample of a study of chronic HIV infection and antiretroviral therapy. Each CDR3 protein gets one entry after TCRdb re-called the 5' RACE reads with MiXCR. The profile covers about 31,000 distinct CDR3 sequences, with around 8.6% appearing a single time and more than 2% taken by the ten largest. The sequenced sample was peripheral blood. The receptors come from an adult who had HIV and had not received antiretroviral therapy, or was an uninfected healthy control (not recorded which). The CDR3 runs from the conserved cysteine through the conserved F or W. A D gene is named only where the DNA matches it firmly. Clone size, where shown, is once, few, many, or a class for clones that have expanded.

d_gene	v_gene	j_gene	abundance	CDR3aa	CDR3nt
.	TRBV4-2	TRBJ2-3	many	CASRVGEVTDTQYF	TGTGCCAGCAGGGTCGGGGAAGTGACAGATACGCAGTATTTT
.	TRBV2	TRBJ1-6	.	CASTKTGYGSPLHF	TGTGCCAGCACTAAAACAGGGTATGGATCACCCCTCCACTTT
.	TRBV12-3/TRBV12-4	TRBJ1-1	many	CASSGVGGTEAFF	TGTGCCAGCAGTGGTGTAGGGGGCACTGAAGCTTTCTTT
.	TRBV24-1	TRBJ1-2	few	CATNPEEGYTF	TGTGCCACCAATCCCGAGGAGGGCTACACCTTC
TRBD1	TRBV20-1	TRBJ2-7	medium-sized	CSARDEVGQEALGQYF	TGCAGTGCTAGAGATGAAGTAGGACAGGAGGCATTGGGGCAGTACTTC
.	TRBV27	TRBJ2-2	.	CARSLRDPGELFF	TGTGCCCGCAGTTTAAGGGATCCCGGGGAGCTGTTTTTT
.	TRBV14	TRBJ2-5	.	CASSQDIEETQYF	TGTGCCAGCAGCCAAGATATAGAAGAGACCCAGTACTTC
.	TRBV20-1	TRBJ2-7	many	CSARGPLGEQYF	TGCAGTGCTAGGGGGCCCCTCGGCGAGCAGTACTTC
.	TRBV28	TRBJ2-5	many	CASTARQAEETQYF	TGTGCCAGCACCGCGAGACAGGCTGAAGAGACCCAGTACTTC
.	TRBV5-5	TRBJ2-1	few	CASSLIDEQFF	TGTGCCAGCAGCTTGATCGATGAGCAGTTCTTC
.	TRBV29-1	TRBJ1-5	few	CSVNSAGFQHF	TGCAGCGTAAACTCCGCCGGGTTCCAGCATTTT
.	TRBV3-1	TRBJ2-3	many	CASSQEGATDTQYF	TGTGCCAGCAGTCAAGAAGGGGCCACAGATACGCAGTATTTT
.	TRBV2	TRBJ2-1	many	CASSERESSYNEQFF	TGTGCCAGCAGTGAACGGGAGAGCTCCTACAATGAGCAGTTCTTC
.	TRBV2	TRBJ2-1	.	CASSEGANEQFF	TGTGCCAGCAGTGAAGGGGCAAATGAGCAGTTCTTC
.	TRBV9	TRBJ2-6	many	CASSVASEGSGANVLTF	TGTGCCAGCAGCGTAGCCTCTGAGGGCTCTGGGGCCAACGTCCTGACTTTC
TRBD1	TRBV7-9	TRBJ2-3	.	CASSLAVDHRGPADTQYF	TGTGCCAGCAGCTTAGCGGTTGATCACAGGGGTCCGGCAGATACGCAGTATTTT
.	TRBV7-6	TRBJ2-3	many	CASSPTPPLAATQYF	TGTGCCAGCAGCCCCACCCCCCCACTAGCTGCAACGCAGTATTTT
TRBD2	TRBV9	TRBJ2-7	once	CAGSVGSSGGYEQYF	TGTGCCGGCAGCGTAGGAAGTAGCGGGGGCTACGAGCAGTACTTC
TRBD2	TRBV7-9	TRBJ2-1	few	CASSFPSSGNEQFF	TGTGCCAGCAGCTTTCCCTCTAGCGGGAATGAGCAGTTCTTC
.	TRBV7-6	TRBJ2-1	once	CASSSLARTYNEQFF	TGTGCCAGCAGCTCCCTTGCGAGGACCTACAATGAGCAGTTCTTC
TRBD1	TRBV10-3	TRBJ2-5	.	CAIRTGGAQETQYF	TGTGCCATCAGAACAGGGGGCGCACAGGAGACCCAGTACTTC
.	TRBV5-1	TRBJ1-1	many	CASSLVDSEAFF	TGCGCCAGCAGCTTGGTTGACAGTGAAGCTTTCTTT
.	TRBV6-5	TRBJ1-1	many	CASSYGENTEAFF	TGTGCCAGCAGTTACGGCGAGAACACTGAAGCTTTCTTT
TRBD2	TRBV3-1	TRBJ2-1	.	CASSQEAREVYQFF	TGTGCCAGCAGCCAAGAGGCGCGGGAGGTGTATCAGTTCTTC
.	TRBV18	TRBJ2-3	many	CASSPRSDTQYF	TGTGCCAGCTCACCACGGTCAGATACGCAGTATTTT
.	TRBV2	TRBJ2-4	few	CASIARQALAKNIQYF	TGTGCCAGCATCGCTCGACAGGCTCTAGCCAAAAACATTCAGTACTTC
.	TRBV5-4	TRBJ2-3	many	CASSLEQGRTDTQYF	TGTGCCAGCAGCTTGGAGCAGGGACGCACAGATACGCAGTATTTT
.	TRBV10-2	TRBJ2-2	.	CANRRATNTGELFF	TGCGCCAACAGGCGGGCCACGAACACCGGGGAGCTGTTTTTT
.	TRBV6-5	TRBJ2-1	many	CASSYALGNEQFF	TGTGCCAGCAGTTACGCCCTCGGCAATGAGCAGTTCTTC
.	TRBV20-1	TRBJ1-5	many	CSANGPQGPQHF	TGCAGTGCTAACGGGCCCCAAGGGCCCCAGCATTTT
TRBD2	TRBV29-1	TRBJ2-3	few	CSVESGSGSDTQYF	TGCAGCGTCGAAAGCGGGAGCGGCTCAGATACGCAGTATTTT
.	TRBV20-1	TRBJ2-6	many	CSARGPAFFDVLTF	TGCAGTGCTAGGGGACCGGCATTCTTCGACGTCCTGACTTTC
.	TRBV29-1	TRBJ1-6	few	CSVEPGESYNSPLHF	TGCAGCGTTGAACCAGGAGAGTCCTATAATTCACCCCTCCACTTT
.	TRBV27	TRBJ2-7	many	CASSPLSATVFGQYF	TGTGCCAGCAGCCCCCTTAGCGCCACGGTCTTTGGGCAGTACTTC
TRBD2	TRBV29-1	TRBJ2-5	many	CSVTSGSQETQYF	TGCAGCGTGACTAGCGGGTCGCAAGAGACCCAGTACTTC
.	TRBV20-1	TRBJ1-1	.	CSVGRNSYSEAFF	TGCAGTGTAGGACGGAACTCATATTCTGAAGCTTTCTTT
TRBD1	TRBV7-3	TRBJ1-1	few	CASSLTGGGGAFF	TGTGCCAGCAGCTTGACAGGGGGCGGAGGGGCTTTCTTT
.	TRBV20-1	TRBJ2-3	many	CSALASSTDTQYF	TGCAGTGCTTTAGCGAGTAGCACAGATACGCAGTATTTT
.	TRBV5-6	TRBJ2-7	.	CASSFARVEQYF	TGTGCCAGCAGCTTTGCCAGGGTCGAGCAGTACTTC
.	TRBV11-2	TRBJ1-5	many	CASSPGDHSNQPQHF	TGTGCCAGCAGCCCGGGGGACCATAGCAATCAGCCCCAGCATTTT
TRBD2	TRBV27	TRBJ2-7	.	CASSSLAGGNINEQYF	TGTGCCAGCAGCTCCTTAGCGGGGGGGAATATCAACGAGCAGTACTTC
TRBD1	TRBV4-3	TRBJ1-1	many	CASSQHLQGEAFF	TGCGCCAGCAGCCAGCACTTACAGGGGGAAGCTTTCTTT
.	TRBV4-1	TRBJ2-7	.	CASSQEAFEQYF	TGCGCCAGCAGCCAAGAAGCATTCGAGCAGTACTTC
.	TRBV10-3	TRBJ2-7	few	CAISESISTEQYF	TGTGCCATCAGTGAGTCGATCAGCACCGAGCAGTACTTC
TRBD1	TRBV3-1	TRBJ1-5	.	CASSQGDRRSNQPQHF	TGTGCCAGCAGCCAAGGGGACAGGCGTAGCAATCAGCCCCAGCATTTT
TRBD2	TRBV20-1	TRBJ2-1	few	CSAPTLLAGGNNEQFF	TGCAGTGCTCCCACTCTTCTAGCGGGAGGTAACAATGAGCAGTTCTTC
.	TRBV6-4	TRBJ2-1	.	CASSGGPYNEQFF	TGTGCCAGCAGTGGGGGCCCCTACAATGAGCAGTTCTTC
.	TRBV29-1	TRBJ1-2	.	CSAQGAYGYTF	TGCAGCGCACAGGGAGCTTATGGCTACACCTTC
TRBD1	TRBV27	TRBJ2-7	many	CASSRQGSYEQYF	TGTGCCAGCAGTAGACAGGGTTCCTACGAGCAGTACTTC
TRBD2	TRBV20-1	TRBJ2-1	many	CSAREGLAGGISYNEQFF	TGCAGTGCTAGGGAAGGACTAGCGGGAGGAATATCCTACAATGAGCAGTTCTTC
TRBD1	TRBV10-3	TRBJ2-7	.	CAITPGQSYEQYF	TGTGCCATCACCCCGGGACAGAGCTACGAGCAGTACTTC
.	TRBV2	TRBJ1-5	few	CASSEGAGEYQPQHF	TGTGCCAGCAGTGAAGGGGCAGGAGAATATCAGCCCCAGCATTTT
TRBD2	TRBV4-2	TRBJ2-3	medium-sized	CASSQEGVAGVDTQYF	TGTGCCAGCAGCCAAGAAGGGGTAGCGGGCGTCGATACGCAGTATTTT
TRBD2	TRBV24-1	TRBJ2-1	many	CATSAGGYNEQFF	TGTGCCACCAGCGCCGGGGGGTACAATGAGCAGTTCTTC
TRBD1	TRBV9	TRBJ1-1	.	CASSVAGGIGKDTEAFF	TGTGCCAGCAGCGTGGCAGGGGGTATCGGTAAGGACACTGAAGCTTTCTTT
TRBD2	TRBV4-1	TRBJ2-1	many	CASSQDGSGIDNEQFF	TGCGCCAGCAGCCAAGATGGTAGCGGGATCGACAATGAGCAGTTCTTC
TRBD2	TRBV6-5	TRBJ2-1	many	CASNTRGGVYNEQFF	TGTGCCAGCAATACGCGGGGGGGCGTCTACAATGAGCAGTTCTTC